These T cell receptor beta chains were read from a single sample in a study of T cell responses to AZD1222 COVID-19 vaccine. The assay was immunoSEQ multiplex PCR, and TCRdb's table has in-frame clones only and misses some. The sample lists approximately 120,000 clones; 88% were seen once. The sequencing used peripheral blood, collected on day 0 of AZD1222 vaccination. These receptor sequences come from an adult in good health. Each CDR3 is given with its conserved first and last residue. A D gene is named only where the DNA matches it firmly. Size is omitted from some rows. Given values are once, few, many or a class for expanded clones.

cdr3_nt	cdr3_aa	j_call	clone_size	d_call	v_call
TGCGCCAGCAGCCAAGATCAGGAGAATAACTATGGCTACACCTTC	CASSQDQENNYGYTF	TRBJ1-2	-	-	TRBV4-1
TGTGCCAGCAGCAAATTATACCCGGAGGTGGAAAAACTGTTTTTT	CASSKLYPEVEKLFF	TRBJ1-4	-	-	TRBV6-5
TGTGCCAGCAGTGCGGACTATGGAGAGACCCAGTACTTC	CASSADYGETQYF	TRBJ2-5	-	-	TRBV12-3/TRBV12-4
TGTGCCAGCAGCTTATCTACAGGGGGCTATAATTCACCCCTCCACTTT	CASSLSTGGYNSPLHF	TRBJ1-6	-	TRBD1	TRBV7-2
TGTGCCAGTAGTATTGGCAGCATCTCTGGAAACACCATATATTTT	CASSIGSISGNTIYF	TRBJ1-3	-	-	TRBV19
TGTGCCACCGCCGGGACAGGTGGAAACACCATATATTTT	CATAGTGGNTIYF	TRBJ1-3	-	TRBD1	TRBV19
TGTGCCAGCAGCCCACCGACAGACACCTACGAGCAGTACTTC	CASSPPTDTYEQYF	TRBJ2-7	-	-	TRBV7-9
TGTGCCAGCAGTGACAAGGGAAAGGCTAATGAAAAACTGTTTTTT	CASSDKGKANEKLFF	TRBJ1-4	-	-	TRBV6-4
TGTGCCAGCAGCTCCCCGACGGCCGGGGAGCTGTTTTTT	CASSSPTAGELFF	TRBJ2-2	-	-	TRBV7-6
TGTGCCAGCAGCTCCCTTTCCGGGACAGGGTCCAATCAGCCCCAGCATTTT	CASSSLSGTGSNQPQHF	TRBJ1-5	-	TRBD1	TRBV7-9
TGTGCCAGCAGCTTAGATAGTCTTGGGGGCAATCAGCCCCAGCATTTT	CASSLDSLGGNQPQHF	TRBJ1-5	-	-	TRBV11-2
TGTGCCAGCAGCTTAAGTTGGAAAAGCGGGGGGGCCACGGATACGCAGTATTTT	CASSLSWKSGGATDTQYF	TRBJ2-3	-	TRBD2	TRBV7-2
TGTGCCAGCAGTCGAACTAGCTACGAGCAGTACTTC	CASSRTSYEQYF	TRBJ2-7	-	-	TRBV12-3/TRBV12-4
TGTGCCAGTAGTACAAGCGGGGGGGCATATACGCAGTATTTT	CASSTSGGAYTQYF	TRBJ2-3	-	TRBD2	TRBV19
TGCGCCAGCAGCTTGGTCGGCCATGCAAGGGTCATGAACACTGAAGCTTTCTTT	CASSLVGHARVMNTEAFF	TRBJ1-1	-	-	TRBV5-1
TGTGCCAGCAGGGGTAGCGGGATACGCCAAGAGACCCAGTACTTC	CASRGSGIRQETQYF	TRBJ2-5	-	TRBD2	TRBV6-5
TGTGCCAGCAGCTTAGACTATTCCACAGATACGCAGTATTTT	CASSLDYSTDTQYF	TRBJ2-3	-	-	TRBV11-2
TGTGCCAGCAGCCAAGATCTCTCCAGCCTCTATGGCTACACCTTC	CASSQDLSSLYGYTF	TRBJ1-2	once	-	TRBV3-1/TRBV3-2
TGTGCCAGCAGCTTACGGGTGAGAGGGGAGACCCAGTACTTC	CASSLRVRGETQYF	TRBJ2-5	-	-	TRBV13
TGTGCCAGCAGCGACGACAGGGGGCGAACTAATGAAAAACTGTTTTTT	CASSDDRGRTNEKLFF	TRBJ1-4	-	TRBD1	TRBV7-9
TGTGCCAGCAGCTTAGAGAGGGGAGGCGGGATCTTCACAGATACGCAGTATTTT	CASSLERGGGIFTDTQYF	TRBJ2-3	-	-	TRBV7-9
TGTGCCAGTAGTATAGTTGGCCCGTTATATGGCTACACCTTC	CASSIVGPLYGYTF	TRBJ1-2	-	-	TRBV19